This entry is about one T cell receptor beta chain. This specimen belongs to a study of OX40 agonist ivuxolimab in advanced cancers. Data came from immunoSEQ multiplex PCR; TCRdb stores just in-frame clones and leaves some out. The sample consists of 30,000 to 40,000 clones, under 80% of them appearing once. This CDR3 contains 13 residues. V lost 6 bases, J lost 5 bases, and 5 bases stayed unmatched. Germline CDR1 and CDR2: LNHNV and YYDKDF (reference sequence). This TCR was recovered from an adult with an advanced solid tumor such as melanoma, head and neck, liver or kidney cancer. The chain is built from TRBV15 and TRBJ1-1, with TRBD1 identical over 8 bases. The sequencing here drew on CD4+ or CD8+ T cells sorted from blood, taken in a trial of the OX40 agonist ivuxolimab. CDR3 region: CATSRTGQTEAFF. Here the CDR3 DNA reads TGTGCCACCAGTAGGACAGGGCAGACTGAAGCTTTCTTT.